Below, 15 T cell receptor beta chains from the same sample are listed, as sequenced in a study of blood T cell repertoires in COVID-19. This table comes from immunoSEQ multiplex PCR, and its TCRdb copy is limited to in-frame clones, with some not included. The sample includes 250,000 to 350,000 clones, 75% to 95% of them seen just once. Sequencing used peripheral blood. All receptors derive from a woman aged 30 to 39 with COVID-19, enrolled during active disease.

This clone was observed a single time. J is TRBJ1-5 and V is TRBV19; D gene ambiguous. Germline CDR1 and CDR2: LNHDA and SQIVND (reference sequence). V dropped 0 bases and J dropped 9 bases, with 9 bases sitting between them. The CDR3 sequence is 13 residues long. The DNA of the CDR3 is TGTGCCAGTAGTATAGACCTAGAGGGGCCCCAGCATTTT. Protein: CASSIDLEGPQHF.

V and J are TRBV6-6 and TRBJ2-7; TRBD1 matches 7 bases. Trimming took 6 bases from V and 1 from J; bases not matched to a gene: 6. Germline V lookup: CDR1 MNHNY, CDR2 SVGAGI (reference sequence). CDR3 size: 14 residues. The CDR3 here is CASRLPGQSYEQYF. The CDR3 DNA reads as TGTGCCAGCAGACTCCCGGGACAGTCCTACGAGCAGTACTTC.

The chain joins TRBV6-5 to TRBJ2-1, with no clear D. V lost 6 bases, J lost 6 bases, and 12 bases lay in between. Germline CDR1 and CDR2: MNHEY and SVGAGI. The CDR3 has 13 residues. The CDR3 reads CASRTGVGNEQFF. CDR3 coding DNA: TGTGCCAGCAGGACGGGTGTGGGCAATGAGCAGTTCTTC.

The rearrangement joins TRBV25-1 to TRBJ2-1; TRBD2 is a possible D gene (6 bases). V lost 4 bases to trimming and J lost 0 bases, with 13 bases between them. Germline lookup yields CDR1 MGHDK and CDR2 SYGVNS. CDR3 length: 16 residues. CDR3 sequence reads: CASSVPMGGSYNEQFF. CDR3 coding DNA: TGTGCCAGCAGTGTCCCGATGGGGGGCTCCTACAATGAGCAGTTCTTC.

This clone has more than one count but fewer than ten. This chain uses TRBV11-3 with TRBJ2-3; D possibly corresponds to TRBD1 (6 bases). This CDR3 region has 15 residues. Germline CDR1 reads SGHNT; CDR2 reads YENEEA. The germline V and J ends were trimmed by 5 bases and 2 bases, with 14 bases remaining between them. This chain's CDR3 is CASSRQGQTTDTQYF. The CDR3 DNA reads TGTGCCAGCAGCCGCCAGGGGCAGACCACAGATACGCAGTATTTT.

V gene TRBV9 combines with J gene TRBJ1-4, with D unresolved. Germline CDR1 and CDR2: SGDLS and YYNGEE. This CDR3 comprises 16 residues. Trimming stripped 4 bases from V and 0 bases from J, with 13 bases between. The CDR3 nucleotides read TGTGCCAGCAGCCCACAGCCCGTAGCAACTAATGAAAAACTGTTTTTT. Its protein product is CASSPQPVATNEKLFF.

The V and J genes are TRBV6-4 and TRBJ2-2; 11 bases fit TRBD1. The ends lost 4 bases at V and 8 bases at J; junction bases unmatched: 6. Germline lookup yields CDR1 MRHNA and CDR2 SNTAGT. This CDR3 has 15 amino acids. The DNA of the CDR3 is TGTGCCAGCAGTGGAAGGGACAGGGGGAAGGGGGAGCTGTTTTTT. Protein sequence: CASSGRDRGKGELFF.

This chain links TRBV5-4 with TRBJ2-5, with TRBD2 matching over 13 bases. Trimming removed 9 bases from V and 4 bases from J; junction bases left unmatched: 6. CDR1 and CDR2 (germline): SGHNT, YYREEE (reference sequence). CDR3 length equals 14 residues. The CDR3 here is CAIGLAGVAETQYF. The CDR3 coding sequence is TGTGCCATCGGACTAGCGGGAGTAGCAGAGACCCAGTACTTC.

This clone was seen once. J is TRBJ2-2 and V is TRBV3-1 (or the pseudogene TRBV3-2); D gene uncertain. Germline V lookup: CDR1 LGHDT, CDR2 YNNKEL (reference sequence). The CDR3 is 17 residues long. V lost 4 bases to trimming and J lost 4 bases, with 19 bases between them. CDR3: CASSRVRGRESTGELFF. The CDR3 DNA is TGTGCCAGCAGCCGAGTGCGAGGCAGAGAAAGCACCGGGGAGCTGTTTTTT.

The CDR3 DNA reads as TGCGCCAGCAGCTTCTCTAGCGGAGGAATCTACGAGCAGTACTTC. Translating it yields CASSFSSGGIYEQYF. The chain links TRBV5-1 to TRBJ2-7; 7 bases are a match to TRBD2. The CDR3 totals 15 residues. V lost 2 bases to trimming and J lost 3 bases; unmatched junction nucleotides: 8. Germline loops: CDR1 SGHRS, CDR2 YFSETQ. The full variable domain, in which reference TRBV5-1 and TRBJ2-7 provide the parts outside the CDR3, is KAGVTQTPRYLIKTRGQQVTLSCSPISGHRSVSWYQQTPGQGLQFLFEYFSETQRNKGNFPGRFSGRQFSNSRSEMNVSTLELGDSALYLCASSFSSGGIYEQYFGPGTRLTVT.

This clone was counted once. The genes are TRBV20-1 and TRBJ2-5; D is perhaps TRBD1 (6 bases). The germline V and J ends were trimmed by 6 bases and 2 bases, with 7 bases remaining between them. Germline V CDR1 and CDR2: DFQATT, SNEGSKA (reference sequence). The CDR3 sequence is 11 residues long. The CDR3 is CSAGQQETQYF. The CDR3 nucleotides are TGCAGTGCAGGACAGCAAGAGACCCAGTACTTC.

The V and J genes are TRBV4-3 and TRBJ2-1; perhaps TRBD2 as D (6 bases). There are 16 residues in the CDR3. The V end lost 4 bases, the J end lost 2 bases, and 15 bases lay between the germline ends. CDR1 is LGHNA and CDR2 is YSLEER in the germline V gene. The CDR3 is CASSRYLREAYNEQFF. CDR3 in DNA: TGCGCCAGCAGCCGCTACCTCAGGGAGGCCTACAATGAGCAGTTCTTC.

This chain links TRBV18 with TRBJ2-1; 7 bases fit TRBD1. Germline loops: CDR1 KGHSH, CDR2 LQKENI. The ends lost 3 bases at V and 10 bases at J; junction bases unmatched: 12. The CDR3 is 15 residues long. CDR3 sequence: CASSPPWTGSGEQFF. CDR3 DNA sequence: TGTGCCAGCTCACCGCCTTGGACAGGCTCGGGGGAGCAGTTCTTC.

This sequence joins TRBV10-1 and TRBJ1-2, with D perhaps TRBD1 (6 bases). With 3 bases removed from V and 9 bases from J, the gap between germline ends came to 20 bases. The germline gives CDR1 WNHNN, CDR2 SYGVQD (reference sequence). CDR3 length: 15 amino acids. Written as DNA, the CDR3 is TGCGCCAGCAGTGATCCCGGGACACCACTATTTAGCTACACCTTC. This sequence encodes CASSDPGTPLFSYTF.

The V gene is TRBV7-2, the J gene TRBJ2-5; TRBD2 might be the D (7 bases). The CDR3 has 14 amino acids. CDR1 and CDR2 from the germline V gene are SGHTA and FQGNSA. Trimming removed 3 bases from V and 5 bases from J, with 13 bases in between. The CDR3 region is CASSLAGAGETQYF. The DNA for the CDR3 is TGTGCCAGCAGCTTGGCGGGGGCAGGGGAGACCCAGTACTTC.